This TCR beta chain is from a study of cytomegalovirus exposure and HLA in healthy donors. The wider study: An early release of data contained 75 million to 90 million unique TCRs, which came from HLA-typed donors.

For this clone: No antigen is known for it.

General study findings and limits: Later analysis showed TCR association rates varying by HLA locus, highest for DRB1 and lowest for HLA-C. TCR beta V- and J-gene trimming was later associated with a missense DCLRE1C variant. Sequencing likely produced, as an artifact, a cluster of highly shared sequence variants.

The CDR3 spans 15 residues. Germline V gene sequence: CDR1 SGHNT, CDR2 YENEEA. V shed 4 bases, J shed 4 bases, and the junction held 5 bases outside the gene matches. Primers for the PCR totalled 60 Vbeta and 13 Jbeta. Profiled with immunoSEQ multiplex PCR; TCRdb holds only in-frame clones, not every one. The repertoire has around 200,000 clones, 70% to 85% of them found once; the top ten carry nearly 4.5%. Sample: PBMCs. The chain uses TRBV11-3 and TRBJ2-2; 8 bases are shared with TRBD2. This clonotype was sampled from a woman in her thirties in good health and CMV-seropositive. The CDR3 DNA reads TGTGCCAGCAGCTCCCGGGGGGGGAGCACCGGGGAGCTGTTTTTT. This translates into CASSSRGGSTGELFF.